The 14 T cell receptor beta chains below were found in one sample sequenced in a study of T cell responses to AZD1222 COVID-19 vaccine. The method was immunoSEQ multiplex PCR; TCRdb's version includes in-frame clones alone and lacks a portion of them. The sample consists of some 100,000 clones, approximately 84% of them appearing once. Sequencing was performed on peripheral blood, taken on day 0 of AZD1222 vaccination. Receptors were obtained from an adult in good health.

The rearrangement links TRBV5-1 to TRBJ1-5, with no clear D. CDR3 length equals 10 residues. V was shortened by 7 bases and J by 10 bases, with 9 bases between the two germline ends. Germline V gives CDR1 SGHRS, CDR2 YFSETQ. The CDR3 protein is CASRGQPQHF. The CDR3 coding sequence is TGCGCCAGCCGAGGTCAACCCCAGCATTTT.

This sequence joins TRBV7-2 and TRBJ2-3; 8 bases are a match to TRBD2. Germline CDR1 SGHTA, CDR2 FQGNSA. The junction had 3 bases not matched to a gene; V was cut back by 3 bases and J by 4 bases. This CDR3 has 14 residues. CDR3 in amino acids: CASSLGLGPDTQYF. CDR3 in DNA: TGTGCCAGCAGCTTGGGACTAGGCCCAGATACGCAGTATTTT. The variable domain in full, completed from reference TRBV7-2 and TRBJ2-3, reads GAGVSQSPSNKVTEKGKDVELRCDPISGHTALYWYRQSLGQGLEFLIYFQGNSAPDKSGLPSDRFSAERTGGSVSTLTIQRTQQEDSAVYLCASSLGLGPDTQYFGPGTRLTVL.

The chain employs TRBV5-1 and TRBJ1-1; the D is unclear. The CDR3 extends over 14 amino acids. Germline-derived CDR1 and CDR2 are SGHRS and YFSETQ. Deletions cut 1 base from V and 4 bases from J, with 11 bases between. CDR3 region: CASSLSGSTTEAFF. The DNA for the CDR3 is TGCGCCAGCAGCTTGTCCGGCAGTACCACTGAAGCTTTCTTT.

The chain is built from TRBV29-1 and TRBJ2-7, with 7 bases that match TRBD1. Germline trimming cut 4 bases from V and 0 bases from J; bases unmatched to any gene: 6. Germline V gene sequence: CDR1 SQVTM, CDR2 ANQGSEA. The CDR3 extends over 14 amino acids. The CDR3 region is CSVGVGTVSYEQYF. CDR3 DNA: TGCAGCGTTGGAGTAGGGACAGTCTCCTACGAGCAGTACTTC.

This sequence joins TRBV11-1 and TRBJ2-3, with D unclear. This CDR3 is built from 14 residues. Germline V gives CDR1 SGHAT, CDR2 FQDESV (reference sequence). Trimming shortened V by 2 bases and J by 0 bases, and 6 bases separated the two germline ends. CDR3 nucleotides: TGTGCCAGCAGCTTAACGGGTAGCACAGATACGCAGTATTTT. This encodes CASSLTGSTDTQYF. Looking up the rest from reference TRBV11-1 and TRBJ2-3 gives the full variable domain: EAEVAQSPRYKITEKSQAVAFWCDPISGHATLYWYRQILGQGPELLVQFQDESVVDDSQLPKDRFSAERLKGVDSTLKIQPAELGDSAMYLCASSLTGSTDTQYFGPGTRLTVL.

The V and J genes are TRBV9 and TRBJ1-3, with D unclear. Trimming took 4 bases from V and 0 from J, leaving 17 bases between them. The CDR3 is 17 residues long. Germline-derived CDR1 and CDR2 are SGDLS and YYNGEE. The CDR3 bases are TGTGCCAGCAGCTTCCAGGACGGCGTCCTCTCTGGAAACACCATATATTTT. It encodes CASSFQDGVLSGNTIYF.

The V call is TRBV7-2, the J call TRBJ1-1; unclear D gene. With 6 bases removed from V and 2 bases from J, the gap between germline ends came to 13 bases. The V gene's germline CDR1 is SGHTA and CDR2 FQGNSA. The CDR3 covers 14 residues. CDR3 region: CASRIRQFNTEAFF. The CDR3 nucleotides read TGTGCCAGCAGAATCCGGCAGTTTAACACTGAAGCTTTCTTT.

J is TRBJ2-7 and V is TRBV7-2; 7 nucleotides match TRBD2. V lost 5 bases and J lost 0; bases outside the gene matches: 4. The germline V gene encodes CDR1 SGHTA and CDR2 FQGNSA. The CDR3 length is 14 residues. The CDR3 DNA is TGTGCCAGCAGCCCCAGGACTAGCTCCTACGAGCAGTACTTC. Translated: CASSPRTSSYEQYF.

This chain uses TRBV10-3 with TRBJ1-1, with 9 positions matching TRBD1. Germline values: CDR1 ENHRY, CDR2 SYGVKD. With 7 bases clipped from V and 5 bases from J, the junction kept 8 bases outside the gene matches. The CDR3 has 14 amino acids. DNA for the CDR3: TGTGCCATCAATCCGGGACAGGGAAGAACTGAAGCTTTCTTT. Amino acids: CAINPGQGRTEAFF.

This sequence joins TRBV3-1 (or the pseudogene TRBV3-2) and TRBJ1-4; tentatively, D is TRBD1 (5 bases). CDR1 is LGHDT and CDR2 is YNNKEL in the germline V gene (reference sequence). V dropped 5 bases and J dropped 6 bases, with 19 bases sitting between them. This CDR3 contains 16 residues. In DNA form, the CDR3 reads TGTGCCAGCAGCTCTCAGCCGGGACTGGCGTATGAAAAACTGTTTTTT. Translation: CASSSQPGLAYEKLFF.

This rearrangement joins TRBV19 to TRBJ1-2, with D unresolved. Trimming removed 8 bases at V and 3 bases at J, with 13 bases between. In germline, CDR1 is LNHDA, CDR2 SQIVND (reference sequence). This CDR3 region has 13 residues. CDR3 residues: CASGAGEHYGYTF. CDR3 DNA: TGTGCCAGTGGCGCCGGGGAACACTATGGCTACACCTTC. The full variable domain, with the rest looked up from reference TRBV19 and TRBJ1-2, is DGGITQSPKYLFRKEGQNVTLSCEQNLNHDAMYWYRQDPGQGLRLIYYSQIVNDFQKGDIAEGYSVSREKKESFPLTVTSAQKNPTAFYLCASGAGEHYGYTFGSGTRLTVV.

CDR3 coding DNA: TGCAGCGGGGCTACTGGAAACACCATATATTTT. Translating it yields CSGATGNTIYF. The genes are TRBV29-1 and TRBJ1-3; D ambiguous. The CDR3 has 11 residues. From germline, CDR1 is SQVTM and CDR2 ANQGSEA. Trimming shortened V by 7 bases and J by 2 bases, and 6 bases separated the two germline ends.

There are a few counts of this clone. The chain uses TRBV6-6 and TRBJ1-6, with D maybe TRBD1 (5 bases). Per germline, CDR1 MNHNY and CDR2 SVGAGI (reference sequence). The CDR3 runs to 15 residues. The germline V and J ends were trimmed by 0 bases and 6 bases, with 9 bases remaining between them. The CDR3 nucleotides read TGTGCCAGCAGTTACTCACCGGGACGTAATTCACCCCTCCACTTT. Protein sequence: CASSYSPGRNSPLHF.

CDR3: CASSRTRGAKNIQYF. The DNA for the CDR3 is TGTGCCAGCAGCCGGACGAGGGGAGCCAAAAACATTCAGTACTTC. The chain joins TRBV6-5 to TRBJ2-4; D possibly uses TRBD1 or TRBD2 (5 bases each). Per germline, CDR1 MNHEY and CDR2 SVGAGI. The CDR3 loop spans 15 amino acids. The V end lost 6 bases, the J end lost 0 bases, and 12 bases lay between the germline ends.